These T cell receptor beta chains were read from a single sample in a study of blood T cell repertoires in COVID-19. Produced via immunoSEQ multiplex PCR; TCRdb's table is partial and in-frame only. The sample consists of hundreds of thousands of clones, more than 80% of them appearing once. The sample consisted of PBMCs or T cells enriched from blood (not recorded which). All receptors come from a man younger than 45 who had recovered from COVID-19. Each CDR3 is given with its conserved first and last residue. A D gene is named only where the DNA matches it firmly. Clone size appears in some rows only: once, few, many, or a class for an expanded clone.

d_call	clone_size	j_call	v_call	cdr3_aa	cdr3_nt
TRBD2	-	TRBJ2-7	TRBV29-1	CSVERGAGGSYEQYF	TGCAGCGTTGAACGCGGTGCGGGAGGCTCCTACGAGCAGTACTTC
-	-	TRBJ1-6	TRBV19	CASGRQEHNSPLHF	TGTGCCAGCGGGAGGCAGGAGCATAATTCACCCCTCCACTTT
-	-	TRBJ2-2	TRBV7-2	CASSLVGADTGELFF	TGTGCCAGCAGCTTAGTGGGGGCTGATACCGGGGAGCTGTTTTTT
-	-	TRBJ1-3	TRBV30	CAWTGNPGNTIYF	TGTGCCTGGACAGGTAACCCTGGAAACACCATATATTTT
-	-	TRBJ2-3	TRBV29-1	CSVEYSLPSPDTQYF	TGCAGCGTTGAGTACAGCCTCCCTAGCCCAGATACGCAGTATTTT
-	-	TRBJ1-6	TRBV11-2	CASSPGLHPLHF	TGTGCCAGCAGCCCTGGGCTACACCCCCTCCACTTT
TRBD2	once	TRBJ2-7	TRBV7-9	CASSPSGLAESGSYEQYF	TGTGCCAGCAGCCCCAGCGGGCTAGCGGAGTCCGGCTCCTACGAGCAGTACTTC
-	once	TRBJ1-3	TRBV18	CASSRLPGQNKESGNTIYF	TGTGCCAGCTCACGGCTGCCGGGACAAAATAAGGAAAGTGGAAACACCATATATTTT
-	-	TRBJ2-2	TRBV7-9	CASSPDRGELFF	TGTGCCAGCAGCCCCGACAGGGGGGAGCTGTTTTTT
-	-	TRBJ2-5	TRBV15	CATSNEYQETQYF	TGTGCCACCAGCAATGAGTACCAAGAGACCCAGTACTTC
-	-	TRBJ1-2	TRBV10-1	CASSSQANYGYTF	TGCGCCAGCAGCTCCCAGGCGAACTATGGCTACACCTTC
-	-	TRBJ2-1	TRBV7-8	CASSLDYVGGAYNEQFF	TGTGCCAGCAGCTTAGATTACGTCGGAGGGGCCTACAATGAGCAGTTCTTC
TRBD2	once	TRBJ2-7	TRBV5-4	CASSLVPPREGPYEQYF	TGTGCCAGCAGCTTGGTTCCCCCCCGGGAGGGCCCTTACGAGCAGTACTTC
TRBD1	once	TRBJ1-2	TRBV24-1	CATSDFPGGFGYTF	TGTGCCACCAGTGATTTCCCAGGGGGCTTTGGCTACACCTTC
TRBD1	-	TRBJ2-1	TRBV5-1	CASSGTGTGGEQFF	TGCGCCAGCAGCGGAACCGGGACAGGGGGTGAGCAGTTCTTC
-	few	TRBJ2-3	TRBV5-4	CASSLAGTDTQYF	TGTGCCAGCAGCTTGGCAGGCACAGATACGCAGTATTTT
TRBD1	-	TRBJ1-1	TRBV5-4	CASSLDSGGPNTEAFF	TGTGCCAGCAGCTTGGACTCAGGGGGCCCGAACACTGAAGCTTTCTTT
-	once	TRBJ1-4	TRBV7-2	CASSLVRSPNEKLFF	TGTGCCAGCAGCTTAGTGCGGAGTCCTAATGAAAAACTGTTTTTT
TRBD2	-	TRBJ2-3	TRBV9	CASSVGSSGGTDTQYF	TGTGCCAGCAGCGTAGGGAGTAGCGGGGGCACAGATACGCAGTATTTT
TRBD1	-	TRBJ1-6	TRBV7-2	CASTPSAPQGGNSPLHF	TGTGCCAGCACCCCCTCGGCCCCGCAGGGGGGAAATTCACCCCTCCACTTT
-	-	TRBJ1-2	TRBV9	CASSPPGHGYTF	TGTGCCAGCAGCCCCCCAGGGCACGGCTACACCTTC
TRBD1	once	TRBJ2-5	TRBV18	CASSPPGQRETQYF	TGTGCCAGCTCACCACCGGGACAGCGAGAGACCCAGTACTTC
TRBD2	-	TRBJ2-1	TRBV5-4	CASSSTAGAEGYNEQFF	TGTGCCAGCAGCTCTACAGCGGGAGCGGAAGGTTACAATGAGCAGTTCTTC
TRBD1	-	TRBJ1-5	TRBV5-4	CASSLYGQGASQPQHF	TGTGCCAGCAGCTTGTACGGACAGGGGGCTAGTCAGCCCCAGCATTTT
-	-	TRBJ2-5	TRBV18	CASSPVPEEETQYF	TGTGCCAGCTCACCGGTGCCCGAGGAAGAGACCCAGTACTTC
TRBD1	-	TRBJ1-2	TRBV18	CASSPPTGVYYGYTF	TGTGCCAGCTCACCCCCGACAGGGGTTTACTATGGCTACACCTTC
-	many	TRBJ1-1	TRBV11-2	CASSPAQGVTEAFF	TGTGCCAGCAGCCCAGCTCAGGGCGTGACTGAAGCTTTCTTT
-	-	TRBJ1-2	TRBV30	CAWRGTGGNYGYTF	TGTGCCTGGAGGGGGACGGGAGGAAACTATGGCTACACCTTC
TRBD2	-	TRBJ2-1	TRBV19	CASSIAGGPAEQFF	TGTGCCAGTAGTATAGCGGGAGGGCCTGCTGAGCAGTTCTTC
-	-	TRBJ1-1	TRBV6-5	CASSFRVSTEAFF	TGTGCCAGCAGTTTCAGGGTGTCCACTGAAGCTTTCTTT
-	-	TRBJ1-5	TRBV30	CAWSVVGSRGNQPQHF	TGTGCCTGGAGTGTAGTGGGCAGCCGCGGCAATCAGCCCCAGCATTTT
-	-	TRBJ1-1	TRBV19	CASSIFGSENTEAFF	TGTGCCAGTAGTATATTCGGCAGCGAGAACACTGAAGCTTTCTTT
-	few	TRBJ2-7	TRBV4-1	CASSQDRFTYEQYF	TGCGCCAGCAGCCAAGACCGGTTCACCTACGAGCAGTACTTC
-	once	TRBJ2-1	TRBV28	CATGLPNEQFF	TGTGCTACCGGACTGCCGAATGAGCAGTTCTTC
-	-	TRBJ1-5	TRBV19	CASSMRESNQPQHF	TGTGCCAGTAGTATGCGAGAAAGCAATCAGCCCCAGCATTTT
-	-	TRBJ1-2	TRBV10-3	CAISEAYGYTF	TGTGCCATCAGTGAGGCGTATGGCTACACCTTC
-	few	TRBJ1-1	TRBV6-5	CASGPYQGAFF	TGTGCCAGCGGACCTTACCAGGGAGCTTTCTTT
TRBD2	-	TRBJ2-7	TRBV25-1	CASGASGNYEQYF	TGTGCCAGCGGCGCTAGCGGGAACTACGAGCAGTACTTC
TRBD1	-	TRBJ2-4	TRBV28	CASRPGQGWAKNIQYF	TGTGCCAGCAGACCGGGACAGGGTTGGGCCAAAAACATTCAGTACTTC
-	-	TRBJ2-5	TRBV3-1/TRBV3-2	CASSQVGGQETQYF	TGTGCCAGCAGCCAAGTGGGGGGCCAAGAGACCCAGTACTTC
TRBD2	few	TRBJ2-7	TRBV2	CASGGVAEVEQYF	TGTGCCAGCGGGGGGGTAGCGGAGGTCGAGCAGTACTTC
TRBD2	-	TRBJ2-3	TRBV6-5	CASSQLAGATDTQYF	TGTGCCAGCAGTCAACTAGCGGGGGCCACAGATACGCAGTATTTT
-	-	TRBJ2-3	TRBV28	CASNKGGTDTQYF	TGTGCCAGCAACAAAGGGGGCACAGATACGCAGTATTTT
-	-	TRBJ1-5	TRBV7-6	CASSNNRDQPQHF	TGTGCCAGCAGCAACAACAGAGATCAGCCCCAGCATTTT
-	-	TRBJ2-5	TRBV7-3	CASSSPSTRKETQYF	TGTGCCAGCTCCTCCCCGTCAACTAGAAAAGAGACCCAGTACTTC
TRBD1	-	TRBJ1-2	TRBV7-8	CASSSPDRLSYGYTF	TGTGCCAGCAGCTCACCGGACAGGCTAAGTTATGGCTACACCTTC
-	few	TRBJ2-7	TRBV7-9	CASSLSQGPSSYEQYF	TGTGCCAGCAGCTTATCCCAGGGTCCATCCTCCTACGAGCAGTACTTC
-	-	TRBJ2-5	TRBV21-1	CASRTKGRKTQYF	TGTGCCAGCAGGACCAAGGGGCGTAAGACCCAGTACTTC
TRBD1	-	TRBJ1-1	TRBV29-1	CSVGTGLNTEAFF	TGCAGCGTGGGGACAGGATTAAACACTGAAGCTTTCTTT
-	-	TRBJ2-3	TRBV30	CAWSVQATDTQYF	TGTGCCTGGAGTGTACAGGCTACAGATACGCAGTATTTT
-	-	TRBJ1-1	TRBV28	CASTPTRAWNTEAFF	TGTGCCAGCACCCCTACCAGGGCCTGGAACACTGAAGCTTTCTTT